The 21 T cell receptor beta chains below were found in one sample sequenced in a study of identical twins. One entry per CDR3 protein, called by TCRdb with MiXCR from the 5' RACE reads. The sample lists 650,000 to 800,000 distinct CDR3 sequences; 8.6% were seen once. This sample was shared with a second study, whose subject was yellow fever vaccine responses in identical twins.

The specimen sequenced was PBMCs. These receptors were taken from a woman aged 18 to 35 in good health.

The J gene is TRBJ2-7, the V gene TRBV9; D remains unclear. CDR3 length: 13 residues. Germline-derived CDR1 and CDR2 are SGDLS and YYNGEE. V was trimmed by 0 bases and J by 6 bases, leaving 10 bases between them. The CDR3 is CASSVEGKGEQYF. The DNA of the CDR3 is TGTGCCAGCAGCGTAGAAGGAAAGGGCGAGCAGTACTTC. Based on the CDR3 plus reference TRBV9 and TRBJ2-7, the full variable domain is DSGVTQTPKHLITATGQRVTLRCSPRSGDLSVYWYQQSLDQGLQFLIQYYNGEERAKGNILERFSAQQFPDLHSELNLSSLELGDSALYFCASSVEGKGEQYFGPGTRLTVT.

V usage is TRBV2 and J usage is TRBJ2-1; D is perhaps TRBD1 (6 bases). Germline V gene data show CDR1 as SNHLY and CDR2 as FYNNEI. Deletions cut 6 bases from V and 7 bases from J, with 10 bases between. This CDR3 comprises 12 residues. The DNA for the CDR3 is TGTGCCAGCAGAGACCAGGGGAATGAGCAGTTCTTC. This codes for CASRDQGNEQFF. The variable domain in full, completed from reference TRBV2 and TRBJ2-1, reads EPEVTQTPSHQVTQMGQEVILRCVPISNHLYFYWYRQILGQKVEFLVSFYNNEISEKSEIFDDQFSVERPDGSNFTLKIRSTKLEDSAMYFCASRDQGNEQFFGPGTRLTVL.

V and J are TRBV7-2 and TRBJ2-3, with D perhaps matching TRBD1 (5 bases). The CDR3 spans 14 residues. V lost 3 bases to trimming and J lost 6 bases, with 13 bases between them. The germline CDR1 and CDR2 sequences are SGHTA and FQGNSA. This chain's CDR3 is CASSLGREYDTQYF. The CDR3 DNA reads TGTGCCAGCAGCTTGGGCAGGGAATACGATACGCAGTATTTT.

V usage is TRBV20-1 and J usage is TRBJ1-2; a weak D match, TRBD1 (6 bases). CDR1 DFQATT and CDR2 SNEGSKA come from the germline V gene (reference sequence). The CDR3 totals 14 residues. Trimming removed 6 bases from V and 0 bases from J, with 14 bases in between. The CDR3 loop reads CSAKAGESNYGYTF. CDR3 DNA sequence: TGCAGTGCCAAAGCAGGGGAATCTAACTATGGCTACACCTTC.

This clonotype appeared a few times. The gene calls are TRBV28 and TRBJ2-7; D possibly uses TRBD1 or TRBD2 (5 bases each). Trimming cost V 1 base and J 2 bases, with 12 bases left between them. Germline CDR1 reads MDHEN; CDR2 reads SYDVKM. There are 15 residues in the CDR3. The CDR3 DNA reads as TGTGCCAGCAGTTTATTTGGGGGAGCTCCCTACGAGCAGTACTTC. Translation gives CASSLFGGAPYEQYF. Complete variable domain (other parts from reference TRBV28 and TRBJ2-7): DVKVTQSSRYLVKRTGEKVFLECVQDMDHENMFWYRQDPGLGLRLIYFSYDVKMKEKGDIPEGYSVSREKKERFSLILESASTNQTSMYLCASSLFGGAPYEQYFGPGTRLTVT.

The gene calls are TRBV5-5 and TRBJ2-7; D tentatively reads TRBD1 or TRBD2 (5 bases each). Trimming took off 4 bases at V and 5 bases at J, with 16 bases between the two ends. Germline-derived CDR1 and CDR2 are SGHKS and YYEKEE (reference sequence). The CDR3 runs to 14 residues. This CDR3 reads CASSRQWGMDEQYF. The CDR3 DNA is TGTGCCAGCAGCCGACAATGGGGGATGGACGAGCAGTACTTC.

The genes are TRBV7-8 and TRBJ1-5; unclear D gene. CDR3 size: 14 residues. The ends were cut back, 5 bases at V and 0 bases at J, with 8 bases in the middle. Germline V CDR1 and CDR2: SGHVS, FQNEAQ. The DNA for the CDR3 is TGTGCCAGCAGCCGGAAGGATAGCAATCAGCCCCAGCATTTT. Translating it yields CASSRKDSNQPQHF.

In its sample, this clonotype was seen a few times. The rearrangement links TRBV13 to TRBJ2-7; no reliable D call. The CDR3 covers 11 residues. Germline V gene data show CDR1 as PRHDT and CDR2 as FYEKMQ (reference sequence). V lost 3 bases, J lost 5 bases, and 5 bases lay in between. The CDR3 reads CASSFNDEQYF. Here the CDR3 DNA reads TGTGCCAGCAGCTTTAATGACGAGCAGTACTTC.

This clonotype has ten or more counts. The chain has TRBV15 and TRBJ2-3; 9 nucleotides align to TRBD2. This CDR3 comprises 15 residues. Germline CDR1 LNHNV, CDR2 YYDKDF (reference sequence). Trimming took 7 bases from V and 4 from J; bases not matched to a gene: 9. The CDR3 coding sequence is TGTGCCACCACTCCCGGGCGGGAGGGAGCAGATACGCAGTATTTT. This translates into CATTPGREGADTQYF.

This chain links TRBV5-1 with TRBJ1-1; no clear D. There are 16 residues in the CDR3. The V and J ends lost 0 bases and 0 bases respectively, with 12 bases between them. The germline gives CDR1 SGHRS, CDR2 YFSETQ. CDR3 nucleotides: TGCGCCAGCAGCTTGGAACTGCTCGGCATGAACACTGAAGCTTTCTTT. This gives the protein CASSLELLGMNTEAFF.

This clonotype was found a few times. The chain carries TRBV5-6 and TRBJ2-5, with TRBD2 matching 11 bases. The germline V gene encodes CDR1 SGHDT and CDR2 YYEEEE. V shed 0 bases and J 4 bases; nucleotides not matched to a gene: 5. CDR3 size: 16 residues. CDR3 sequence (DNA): TGTGCCAGCAGCTTGGGGGGACTAGCGGCCGGAGAGACCCAGTACTTC. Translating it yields CASSLGGLAAGETQYF.

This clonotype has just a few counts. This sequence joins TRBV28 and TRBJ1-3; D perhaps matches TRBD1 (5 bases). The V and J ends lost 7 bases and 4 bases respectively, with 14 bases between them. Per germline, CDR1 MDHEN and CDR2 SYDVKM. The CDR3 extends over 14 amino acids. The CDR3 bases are TGTGCCAGCAACCAACAGACAGCCGGAAACACCATATATTTT. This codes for CASNQQTAGNTIYF.

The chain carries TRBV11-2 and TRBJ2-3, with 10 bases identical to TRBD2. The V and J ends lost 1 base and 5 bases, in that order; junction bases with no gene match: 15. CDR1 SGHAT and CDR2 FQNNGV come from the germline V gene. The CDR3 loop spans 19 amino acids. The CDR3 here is CASSLGFGASGRLRDTQYF. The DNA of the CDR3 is TGTGCCAGCAGCTTAGGGTTTGGGGCTAGCGGGAGATTAAGAGATACGCAGTATTTT.

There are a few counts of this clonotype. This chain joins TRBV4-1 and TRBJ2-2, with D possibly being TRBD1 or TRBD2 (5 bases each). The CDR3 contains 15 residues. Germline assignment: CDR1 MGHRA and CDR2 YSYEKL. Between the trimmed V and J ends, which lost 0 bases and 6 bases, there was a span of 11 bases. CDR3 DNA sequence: TGCGCCAGCAGCCAAGATTCAGGGAGCGCCGGGGAGCTGTTTTTT. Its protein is CASSQDSGSAGELFF.

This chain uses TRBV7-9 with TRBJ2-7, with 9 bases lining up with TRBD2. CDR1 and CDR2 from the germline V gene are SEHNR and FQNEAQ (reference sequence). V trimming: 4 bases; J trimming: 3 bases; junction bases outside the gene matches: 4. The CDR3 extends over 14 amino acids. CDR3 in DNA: TGTGCCAGCAGCTCGGGCGGGGGGGTCTACGAGCAGTACTTC. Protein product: CASSSGGGVYEQYF.

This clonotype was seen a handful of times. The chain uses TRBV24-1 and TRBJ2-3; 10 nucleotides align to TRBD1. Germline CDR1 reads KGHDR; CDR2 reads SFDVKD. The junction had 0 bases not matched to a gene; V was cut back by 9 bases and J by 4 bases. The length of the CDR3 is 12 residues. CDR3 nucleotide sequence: TGTGCCACCGGACAGGGGGCAGATACGCAGTATTTT. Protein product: CATGQGADTQYF.

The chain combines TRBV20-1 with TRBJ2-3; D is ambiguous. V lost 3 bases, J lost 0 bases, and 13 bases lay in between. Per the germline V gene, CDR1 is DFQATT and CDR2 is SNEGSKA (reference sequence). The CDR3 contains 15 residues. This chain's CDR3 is CSARYAERSTDTQYF. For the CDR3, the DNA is TGCAGTGCTAGGTACGCGGAAAGGAGCACAGATACGCAGTATTTT.

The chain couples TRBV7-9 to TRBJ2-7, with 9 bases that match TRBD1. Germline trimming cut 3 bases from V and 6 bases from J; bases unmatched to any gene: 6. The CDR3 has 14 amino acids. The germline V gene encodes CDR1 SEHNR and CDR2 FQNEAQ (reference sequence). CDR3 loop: CASSLGTGLAEQYF. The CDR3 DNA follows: TGTGCCAGCAGCTTGGGGACAGGGTTGGCCGAGCAGTACTTC. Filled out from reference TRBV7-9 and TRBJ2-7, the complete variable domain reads DTGVSQNPRHKITKRGQNVTFRCDPISEHNRLYWYRQTLGQGPEFLTYFQNEAQLEKSRLLSDRFSAERPKGSFSTLEIQRTEQGDSAMYLCASSLGTGLAEQYFGPGTRLTVT.

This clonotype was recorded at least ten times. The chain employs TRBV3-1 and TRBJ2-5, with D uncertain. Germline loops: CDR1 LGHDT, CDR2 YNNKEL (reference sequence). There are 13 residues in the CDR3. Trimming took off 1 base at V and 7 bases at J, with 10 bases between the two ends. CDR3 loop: CASSQVVTGTQYF. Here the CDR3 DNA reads TGTGCCAGCAGCCAAGTGGTAACGGGGACCCAGTACTTC.

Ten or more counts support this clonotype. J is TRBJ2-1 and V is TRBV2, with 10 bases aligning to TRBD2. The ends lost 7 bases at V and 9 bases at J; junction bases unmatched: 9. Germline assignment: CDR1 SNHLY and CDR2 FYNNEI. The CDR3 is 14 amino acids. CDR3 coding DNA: TGTGCCAGCACCGTGGGACTAGCGTCGGCTGAGCAGTTCTTC. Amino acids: CASTVGLASAEQFF.

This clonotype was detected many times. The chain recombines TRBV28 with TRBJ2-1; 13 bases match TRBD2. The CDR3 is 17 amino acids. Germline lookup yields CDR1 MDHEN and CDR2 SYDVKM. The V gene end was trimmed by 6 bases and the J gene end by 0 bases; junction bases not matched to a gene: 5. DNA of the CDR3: TGTGCCAGCAGGAATACTAGCGGGAGGGCCTCCTACAATGAGCAGTTCTTC. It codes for CASRNTSGRASYNEQFF. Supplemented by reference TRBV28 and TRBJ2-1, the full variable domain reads DVKVTQSSRYLVKRTGEKVFLECVQDMDHENMFWYRQDPGLGLRLIYFSYDVKMKEKGDIPEGYSVSREKKERFSLILESASTNQTSMYLCASRNTSGRASYNEQFFGPGTRLTVL.